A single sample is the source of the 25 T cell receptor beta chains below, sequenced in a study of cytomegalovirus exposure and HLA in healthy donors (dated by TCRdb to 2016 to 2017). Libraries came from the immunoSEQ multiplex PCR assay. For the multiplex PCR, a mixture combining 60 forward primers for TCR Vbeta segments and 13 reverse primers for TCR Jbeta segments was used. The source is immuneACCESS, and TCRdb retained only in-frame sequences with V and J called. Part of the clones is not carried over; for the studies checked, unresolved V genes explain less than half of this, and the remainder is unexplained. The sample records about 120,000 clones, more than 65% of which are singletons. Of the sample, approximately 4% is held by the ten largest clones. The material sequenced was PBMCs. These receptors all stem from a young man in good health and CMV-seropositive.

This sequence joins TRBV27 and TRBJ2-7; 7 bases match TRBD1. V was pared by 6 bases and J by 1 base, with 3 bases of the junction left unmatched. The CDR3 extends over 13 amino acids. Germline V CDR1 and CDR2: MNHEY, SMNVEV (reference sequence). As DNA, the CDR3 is TGTGCCAGCAGACAGGGGACATCCTACGAGCAGTACTTC. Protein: CASRQGTSYEQYF.

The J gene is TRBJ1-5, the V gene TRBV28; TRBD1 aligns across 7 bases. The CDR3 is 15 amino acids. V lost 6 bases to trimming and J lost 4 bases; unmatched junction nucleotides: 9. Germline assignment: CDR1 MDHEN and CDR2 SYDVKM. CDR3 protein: CASREGQKNNQPQHF. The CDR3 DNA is TGTGCCAGCAGAGAGGGACAGAAAAATAATCAGCCCCAGCATTTT.

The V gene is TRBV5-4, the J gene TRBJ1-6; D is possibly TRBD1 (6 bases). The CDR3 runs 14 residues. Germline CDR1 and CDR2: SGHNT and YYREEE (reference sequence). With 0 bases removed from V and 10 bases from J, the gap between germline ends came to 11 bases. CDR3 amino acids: CASSLDSRGSPLHF. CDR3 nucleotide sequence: TGTGCCAGCAGCTTGGATTCCAGGGGATCACCCCTCCACTTT.

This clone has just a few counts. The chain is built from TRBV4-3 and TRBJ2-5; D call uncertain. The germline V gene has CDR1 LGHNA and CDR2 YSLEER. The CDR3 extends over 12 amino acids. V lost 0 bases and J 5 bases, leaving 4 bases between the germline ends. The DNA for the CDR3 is TGCGCCAGCAGCCAAGATCAGGAGACCCAGTACTTC. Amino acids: CASSQDQETQYF.

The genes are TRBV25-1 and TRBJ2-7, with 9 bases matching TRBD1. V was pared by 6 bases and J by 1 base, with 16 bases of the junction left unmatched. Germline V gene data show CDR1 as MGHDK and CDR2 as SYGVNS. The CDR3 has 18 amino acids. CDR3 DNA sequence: TGTGCCAGCAGGGGAGCCGGGACAGGGAGTAACCCATCCTACGAGCAGTACTTC. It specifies CASRGAGTGSNPSYEQYF.

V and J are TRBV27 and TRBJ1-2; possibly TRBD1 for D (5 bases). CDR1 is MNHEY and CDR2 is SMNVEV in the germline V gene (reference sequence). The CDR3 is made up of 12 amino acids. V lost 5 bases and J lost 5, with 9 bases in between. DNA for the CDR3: TGTGCCAGCAGTCCCCAGGGTTATGGCTACACCTTC. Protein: CASSPQGYGYTF.

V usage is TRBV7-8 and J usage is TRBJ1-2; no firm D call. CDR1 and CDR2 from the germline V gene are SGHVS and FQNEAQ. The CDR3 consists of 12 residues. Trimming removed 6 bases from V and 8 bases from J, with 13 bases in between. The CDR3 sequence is CASSSLLRGYTF. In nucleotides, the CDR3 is TGTGCCAGCAGTTCCCTCTTGAGAGGCTACACCTTC.

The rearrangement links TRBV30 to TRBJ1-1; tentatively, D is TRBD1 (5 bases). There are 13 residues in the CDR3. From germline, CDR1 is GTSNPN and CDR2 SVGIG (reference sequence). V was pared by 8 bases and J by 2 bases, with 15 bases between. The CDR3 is CAITGQRNTEAFF. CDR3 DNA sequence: TGTGCCATTACAGGACAACGAAACACTGAAGCTTTCTTT.

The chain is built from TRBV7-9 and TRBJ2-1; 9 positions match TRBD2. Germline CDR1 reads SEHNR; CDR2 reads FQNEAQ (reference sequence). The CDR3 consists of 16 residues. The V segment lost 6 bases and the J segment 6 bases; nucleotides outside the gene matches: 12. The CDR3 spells CASSLTGVSGSNEQFF. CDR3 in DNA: TGTGCCAGCAGTCTCACCGGGGTTAGCGGGAGCAATGAGCAGTTCTTC.

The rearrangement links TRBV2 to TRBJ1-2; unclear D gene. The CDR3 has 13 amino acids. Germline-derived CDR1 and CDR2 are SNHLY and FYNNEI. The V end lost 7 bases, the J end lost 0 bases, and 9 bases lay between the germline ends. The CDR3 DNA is TGTGCCAGCAAAATCGGGGCTAACTATGGCTACACCTTC. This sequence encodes CASKIGANYGYTF.

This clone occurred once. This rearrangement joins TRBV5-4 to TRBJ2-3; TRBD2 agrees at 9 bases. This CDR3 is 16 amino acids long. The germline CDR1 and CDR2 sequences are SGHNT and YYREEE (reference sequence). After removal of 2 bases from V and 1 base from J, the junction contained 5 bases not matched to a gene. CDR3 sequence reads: CASSFGGGAGTDTQYF. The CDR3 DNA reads TGTGCCAGCAGCTTTGGCGGGGGGGCGGGCACAGATACGCAGTATTTT.

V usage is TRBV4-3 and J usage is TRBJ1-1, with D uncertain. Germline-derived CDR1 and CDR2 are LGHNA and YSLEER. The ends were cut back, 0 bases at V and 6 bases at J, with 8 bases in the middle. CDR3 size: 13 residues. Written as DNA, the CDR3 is TGCGCCAGCAGCCAAGAGAGGGCGTCTGAAGCTTTCTTT. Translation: CASSQERASEAFF.

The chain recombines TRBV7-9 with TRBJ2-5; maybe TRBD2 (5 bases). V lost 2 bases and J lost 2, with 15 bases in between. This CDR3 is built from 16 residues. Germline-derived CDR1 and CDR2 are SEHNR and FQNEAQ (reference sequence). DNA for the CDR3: TGTGCCAGCAGCTTATACACTAGTGGGAATCAAGAGACCCAGTACTTC. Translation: CASSLYTSGNQETQYF. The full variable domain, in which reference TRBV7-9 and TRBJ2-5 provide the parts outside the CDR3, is DTGVSQNPRHKITKRGQNVTFRCDPISEHNRLYWYRQTLGQGPEFLTYFQNEAQLEKSRLLSDRFSAERPKGSFSTLEIQRTEQGDSAMYLCASSLYTSGNQETQYFGPGTRLLVL.

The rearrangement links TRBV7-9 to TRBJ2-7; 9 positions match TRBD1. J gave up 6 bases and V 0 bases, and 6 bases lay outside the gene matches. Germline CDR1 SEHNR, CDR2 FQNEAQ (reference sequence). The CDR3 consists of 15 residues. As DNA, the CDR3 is TGTGCCAGCAGCTTAGCCTCGGGACAGGGTTTCGAGCAGTACTTC. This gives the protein CASSLASGQGFEQYF.

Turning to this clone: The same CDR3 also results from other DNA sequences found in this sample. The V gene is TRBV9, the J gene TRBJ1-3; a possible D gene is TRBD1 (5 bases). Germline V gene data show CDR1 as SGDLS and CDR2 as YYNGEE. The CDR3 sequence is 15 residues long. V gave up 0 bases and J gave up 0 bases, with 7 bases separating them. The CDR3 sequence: CASSVEGHSGNTIYF. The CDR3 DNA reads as TGTGCCAGCAGCGTAGAGGGGCACTCTGGAAACACCATATATTTT.

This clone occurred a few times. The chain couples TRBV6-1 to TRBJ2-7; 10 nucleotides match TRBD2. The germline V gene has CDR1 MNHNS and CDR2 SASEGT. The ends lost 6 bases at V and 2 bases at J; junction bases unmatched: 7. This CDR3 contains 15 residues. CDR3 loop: CASSQESGGAYEQYF. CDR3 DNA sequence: TGTGCCAGCAGCCAAGAGAGCGGGGGGGCCTACGAGCAGTACTTC.

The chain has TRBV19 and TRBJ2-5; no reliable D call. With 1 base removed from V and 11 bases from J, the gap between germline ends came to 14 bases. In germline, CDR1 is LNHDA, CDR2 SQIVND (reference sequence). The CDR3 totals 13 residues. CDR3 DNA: TGTGCCAGTAGTATAGTGTTCCGTCTGGAGCAGTACTTC. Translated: CASSIVFRLEQYF. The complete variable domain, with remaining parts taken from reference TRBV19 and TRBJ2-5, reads DGGITQSPKYLFRKEGQNVTLSCEQNLNHDAMYWYRQDPGQGLRLIYYSQIVNDFQKGDIAEGYSVSREKKESFPLTVTSAQKNPTAFYLCASSIVFRLEQYFGPGTRLLVL.

In DNA, the CDR3 is TGTGCCAGTAGCCCCGGGACAGTATTCTATGGAGCTTTCTTT. This encodes CASSPGTVFYGAFF. The chain uses TRBV19 and TRBJ1-1, with TRBD1 matching over 7 bases. Germline loops: CDR1 LNHDA, CDR2 SQIVND (reference sequence). J was trimmed by 10 bases and V by 6 bases; bases with no gene match: 14. The CDR3 covers 14 residues.

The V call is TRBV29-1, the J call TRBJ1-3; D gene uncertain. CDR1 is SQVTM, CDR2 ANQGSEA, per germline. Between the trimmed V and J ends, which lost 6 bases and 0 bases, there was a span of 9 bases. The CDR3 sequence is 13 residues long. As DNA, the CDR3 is TGCAGCGTGAGGGTTGTCTCTGGAAACACCATATATTTT. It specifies CSVRVVSGNTIYF.

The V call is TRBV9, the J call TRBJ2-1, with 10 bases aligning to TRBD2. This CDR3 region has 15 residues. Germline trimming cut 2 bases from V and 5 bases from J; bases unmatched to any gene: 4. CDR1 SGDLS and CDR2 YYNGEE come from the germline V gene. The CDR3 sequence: CASSVSGTSDNEQFF. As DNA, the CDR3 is TGTGCCAGCAGCGTTAGTGGGACTAGCGACAATGAGCAGTTCTTC.

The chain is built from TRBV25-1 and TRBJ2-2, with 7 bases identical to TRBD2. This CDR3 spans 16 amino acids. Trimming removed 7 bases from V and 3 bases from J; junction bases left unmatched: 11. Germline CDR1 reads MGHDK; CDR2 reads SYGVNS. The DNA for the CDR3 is TGTGCCAGCACCCTGGGAGGCGGGAGTGACACCGGGGAGCTGTTTTTT. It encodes CASTLGGGSDTGELFF.

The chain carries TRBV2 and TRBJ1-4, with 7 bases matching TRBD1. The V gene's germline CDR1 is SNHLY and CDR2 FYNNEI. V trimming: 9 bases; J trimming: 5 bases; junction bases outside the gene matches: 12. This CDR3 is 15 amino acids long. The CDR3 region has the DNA TGTGCCAGTACAAACCTGGGCAGGGGGAATGAAAAACTGTTTTTT. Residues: CASTNLGRGNEKLFF.

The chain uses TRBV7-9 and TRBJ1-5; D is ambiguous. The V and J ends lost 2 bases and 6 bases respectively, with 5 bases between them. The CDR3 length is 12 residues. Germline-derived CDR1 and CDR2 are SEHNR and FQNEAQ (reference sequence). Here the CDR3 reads CASSLPFQPQHF. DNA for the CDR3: TGTGCCAGCAGCTTACCTTTTCAGCCCCAGCATTTT.

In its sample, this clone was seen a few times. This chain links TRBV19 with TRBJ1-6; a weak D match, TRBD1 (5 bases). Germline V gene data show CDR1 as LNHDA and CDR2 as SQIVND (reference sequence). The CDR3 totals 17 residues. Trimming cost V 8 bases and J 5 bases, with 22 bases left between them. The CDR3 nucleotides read TGTGCCAGTGCCCCATTCCCCCCGGACACAGATAATTCACCCCTCCACTTT. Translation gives CASAPFPPDTDNSPLHF.

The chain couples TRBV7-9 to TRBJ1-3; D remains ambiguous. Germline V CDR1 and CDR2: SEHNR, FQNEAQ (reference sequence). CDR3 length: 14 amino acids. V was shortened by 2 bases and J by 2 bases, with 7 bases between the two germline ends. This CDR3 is CASSLPGPGNTIYF. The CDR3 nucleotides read TGTGCCAGCAGCTTACCGGGTCCTGGAAACACCATATATTTT.